The 24 T cell receptor beta chains reported below all come from one sample, sequenced in a study of cytomegalovirus exposure and HLA in healthy donors. PCR used 60 Vbeta primers and 13 Jbeta primers. Clones were read by immunoSEQ multiplex PCR, and TCRdb kept only the in-frame ones, dropping some. Of 90,000 to 120,000 clones in the sample, roughly 76% were seen once. The source material was PBMCs. Source of these receptors: a man between 18 and 35 years old in good health and CMV-seronegative.

The CDR3: CASSLFGENYEQYF. For the CDR3, the DNA is TGTGCCAGCAGCTTATTCGGGGAGAACTACGAGCAGTACTTC. The V and J genes are TRBV7-9 and TRBJ2-7; D might be TRBD2 (5 bases). Germline loops: CDR1 SEHNR, CDR2 FQNEAQ (reference sequence). Trimming cost V 2 bases and J 3 bases, with 11 bases left between them. There are 14 residues in the CDR3.

V is TRBV9 and J is TRBJ2-5, with 11 nucleotides matching TRBD2. CDR3 length equals 17 residues. V shed 0 bases and J 1 base; nucleotides not matched to a gene: 5. CDR1 SGDLS and CDR2 YYNGEE come from the germline V gene. CDR3 loop: CASSVDTSGGLQETQYF. CDR3 coding DNA: TGTGCCAGCAGCGTAGATACTAGCGGGGGCCTCCAAGAGACCCAGTACTTC.

The rearrangement uses TRBV4-1 and TRBJ1-2; possibly TRBD1 for D (6 bases). CDR3 length: 15 amino acids. CDR1 and CDR2 from the germline V gene are MGHRA and YSYEKL. With 7 bases removed from V and 4 bases from J, the gap between germline ends came to 19 bases. The CDR3 protein is CASTPRDTYSYGYTF. CDR3 sequence (DNA): TGCGCCAGCACCCCCCGGGACACTTATAGCTATGGCTACACCTTC.

The rearrangement uses TRBV6-4 and TRBJ2-3; 11 bases are a match to TRBD2. CDR3 length: 14 amino acids. CDR1 is MRHNA, CDR2 SNTAGT, per germline. The J segment lost 6 bases and the V segment lost 5 bases, leaving 4 bases of the junction unmatched. DNA of the CDR3: TGTGCCAGCAGTCCGACTAGCGGGGCTGATACGCAGTATTTT. Translating it yields CASSPTSGADTQYF.

The rearrangement joins TRBV19 to TRBJ2-3; D remains unclear. The ends were cut back, 3 bases at V and 2 bases at J, with 15 bases in the middle. The germline V gene encodes CDR1 LNHDA and CDR2 SQIVND (reference sequence). This CDR3 has 16 residues. The CDR3 reads CASSIEPLALTDTQYF. Written as DNA, the CDR3 is TGTGCCAGTAGTATCGAGCCACTCGCCCTCACAGATACGCAGTATTTT.

A word on this clone: At one boundary the junction diverges from the germline segment, which might be a read error. This chain connects TRBV5-6 to TRBJ1-2, with D possibly matching TRBD1 (6 bases). The germline gives CDR1 SGHDT, CDR2 YYEEEE. The CDR3 runs to 13 residues. The CDR3: CASRAGTSYGYPF. CDR3 DNA: TGTGCCAGCAGGGCCGGGACAAGCTATGGCTACCCCTTC.

CDR3 sequence: CASSFDFGEQYF. The CDR3 nucleotides are TGTGCCAGCAGCTTTGACTTCGGAGAGCAGTACTTC. The rearrangement joins TRBV7-6 to TRBJ2-7; no clear D. Germline values: CDR1 SGHVS, CDR2 FNYEAQ. The CDR3 extends over 12 amino acids. V was cut by 3 bases and J by 7 bases, with 10 bases left in between.

V gene TRBV27 combines with J gene TRBJ2-3; no clear D gene. The CDR3 length is 14 residues. V lost 4 bases to trimming and J lost 2 bases, with 10 bases between them. Germline values: CDR1 MNHEY, CDR2 SMNVEV (reference sequence). The CDR3 protein is CASSYRDLTDTQYF. CDR3 coding DNA: TGTGCCAGCAGTTACAGAGACCTCACAGATACGCAGTATTTT.

The chain couples TRBV19 to TRBJ1-6; 7 nucleotides line up with TRBD1. The ends lost 4 bases at V and 4 bases at J; junction bases unmatched: 4. Germline V gene sequence: CDR1 LNHDA, CDR2 SQIVND (reference sequence). CDR3 size: 15 residues. The CDR3 DNA reads as TGTGCCAGTAGTAGCCAGGGACAGTATAATTCACCCCTCCACTTT. It yields the protein CASSSQGQYNSPLHF.

The chain has TRBV4-3 and TRBJ1-2, with TRBD1 matching over 12 bases. CDR3 length: 17 residues. J lost 4 bases, V lost 4 bases, and 10 bases had no gene match. In germline, CDR1 is LGHNA, CDR2 YSLEER. CDR3 nucleotides: TGCGCCAGCAGCCGAATAGCCGGGACAGGGGGCATCTATGGCTACACCTTC. This encodes CASSRIAGTGGIYGYTF.

The chain links TRBV5-4 to TRBJ2-7, with TRBD1 identical over 7 bases. The CDR3 has 15 amino acids. After removal of 4 bases from V and 1 base from J, the junction contained 8 bases not matched to a gene. Looked up from germline, CDR1 is SGHNT and CDR2 is YYREEE (reference sequence). In DNA, the CDR3 is TGTGCCAGCAGCCCCGGGACAGCATTATCCTACGAGCAGTACTTC. Translated: CASSPGTALSYEQYF.

The chain combines TRBV18 with TRBJ1-6, with 7 nucleotides matching TRBD1. With 5 bases clipped from V and 5 bases from J, the junction kept 3 bases outside the gene matches. The CDR3 is 14 residues long. Germline V gene data show CDR1 as KGHSH and CDR2 as LQKENI. The CDR3 DNA reads TGTGCCAGCTCATCGGGACAGCATAATTCACCCCTCCACTTT. Its translation: CASSSGQHNSPLHF.

The chain employs TRBV6-1 and TRBJ1-5; tentative D call: TRBD1 (5 bases). This CDR3 is 13 amino acids long. The V gene's germline CDR1 is MNHNS and CDR2 SASEGT. Trimming removed 1 base from V and 7 bases from J, with 8 bases in between. CDR3 DNA: TGTGCCAGCAGTGAAGGGAGGGGCCAGCCCCAGCATTTT. Translation gives CASSEGRGQPQHF.

The chain uses TRBV28 and TRBJ2-4, with 7 nucleotides matching TRBD2. From germline, CDR1 is MDHEN and CDR2 SYDVKM. V dropped 11 bases and J dropped 2; count of bases not matched to a gene: 6. The CDR3 totals 13 residues. The CDR3 loop is CAVAGDSKNIQYF. In nucleotides, the CDR3 is TGTGCCGTTGCGGGGGACTCCAAAAACATTCAGTACTTC.

This rearrangement joins TRBV9 to TRBJ2-1; tentatively, D is TRBD1 (6 bases). V lost 4 bases to trimming and J lost 7 bases, with 15 bases between them. CDR3 length: 14 residues. In germline, CDR1 is SGDLS, CDR2 YYNGEE. The CDR3 nucleotides are TGTGCCAGCAGCATCACCCAGGGGATGAATGAGCAGTTCTTC. It codes for CASSITQGMNEQFF.

The chain links TRBV6-5 to TRBJ2-7; 7 bases agree with TRBD1. The CDR3 extends over 14 amino acids. J lost 3 bases, V lost 1 base, and 3 bases had no gene match. The germline V gene has CDR1 MNHEY and CDR2 SVGAGI. This CDR3 is CASSYLTGNYEQYF. In DNA, the CDR3 is TGTGCCAGCAGTTACTTGACAGGGAACTACGAGCAGTACTTC.

J is TRBJ1-2 and V is TRBV14; D possibly corresponds to TRBD1 (5 bases). The germline CDR1 and CDR2 sequences are SGHDN and FVKESK. The CDR3 runs 17 residues. With 0 bases removed from V and 8 bases from J, the gap between germline ends came to 22 bases. DNA for the CDR3: TGTGCCAGCAGCCAAGAATCCCTCGCAGGGTACCTACGCGGCTACACCTTC. Its translation is CASSQESLAGYLRGYTF. Full variable domain (outside the CDR3, taken from reference TRBV14 and TRBJ1-2): EAGVTQFPSHSVIEKGQTVTLRCDPISGHDNLYWYRRVMGKEIKFLLHFVKESKQDESGMPNNRFLAERTGGTYSTLKVQPAELEDSGVYFCASSQESLAGYLRGYTFGSGTRLTVV.

This clone was picked up a small number of times. The chain uses TRBV1 and TRBJ1-2; TRBD1, the D gene given by the table, was not confirmed from the DNA. TRBV1 is a pseudogene locus. This CDR3 region has 17 residues. CDR3 nucleotides: TGCACCAGCAGCCCGTTGGAACTGGGGGCCCCCTCCTATGGCTACACCTTC. Its protein is CTSSPLELGAPSYGYTF.

The V call is TRBV7-3, the J call TRBJ2-6; TRBD1 matches 7 bases. The CDR3 runs 14 residues. Trimming cost V 5 bases and J 4 bases; bases outside gene matches: 2. Per the germline V gene, CDR1 is SGHTA and CDR2 is FQGTGA. Here the CDR3 reads CASSQGVGANVLTF. In nucleotides, the CDR3 is TGTGCCAGCAGCCAGGGGGTAGGGGCCAACGTCCTGACTTTC.

The chain is built from TRBV6-9 and TRBJ2-3; tentative D call: TRBD2 (6 bases). Looked up from germline, CDR1 is MNHGY and CDR2 is SVAAGI. With 5 bases removed from V and 0 bases from J, the gap between germline ends came to 15 bases. The CDR3 is made up of 16 amino acids. The CDR3 DNA sequence: TGTGCCAGCAGTAACACTAGCCCGCCTAGCACAGATACGCAGTATTTT. Its protein product is CASSNTSPPSTDTQYF.

The J gene is TRBJ2-7, the V gene TRBV7-6, with 10 bases identical to TRBD1. The CDR3 is made up of 15 amino acids. Trimming removed 5 bases from V and 3 bases from J; junction bases left unmatched: 7. Germline V CDR1 and CDR2: SGHVS, FNYEAQ. CDR3: CASSPTTGGFYEQYF. DNA for the CDR3: TGTGCCAGCAGCCCGACGACAGGGGGCTTCTACGAGCAGTACTTC. Complete variable domain (other parts from reference TRBV7-6 and TRBJ2-7): GAGVSQSPRYKVTKRGQDVALRCDPISGHVSLYWYRQALGQGPEFLTYFNYEAQQDKSGLPNDRFSAERPEGSISTLTIQRTEQRDSAMYRCASSPTTGGFYEQYFGPGTRLTVT.

The chain carries TRBV29-1 and TRBJ2-3; 7 bases align to TRBD1. Germline V gene sequence: CDR1 SQVTM, CDR2 ANQGSEA. This CDR3 is built from 16 residues. The J segment lost 2 bases and the V segment lost 4 bases, leaving 12 bases of the junction unmatched. CDR3 coding DNA: TGCAGCGTTGGAGTCGAGGGGGCATTCTACACAGATACGCAGTATTTT. Its translation: CSVGVEGAFYTDTQYF.

The chain employs TRBV6-1 and TRBJ1-2, with 11 bases lining up with TRBD1. The CDR3 has 16 residues. The germline gives CDR1 MNHNS, CDR2 SASEGT. V lost 3 bases, J lost 1 base, and 4 bases stayed unmatched. The CDR3 protein is CASSEDRGLINYGYTF. The CDR3 DNA sequence: TGTGCCAGCAGTGAGGACAGGGGGCTGATTAACTATGGCTACACCTTC.

The CDR3 DNA is TGTGCCAGCAGCCCAAGACAGGGGCCCCCACACGAGCAGTACTTC. Translation: CASSPRQGPPHEQYF. The J gene is TRBJ2-7, the V gene TRBV6-5, with 8 bases lining up with TRBD1. CDR1 is MNHEY, CDR2 SVGAGI, per germline. Trimming at V came to 6 bases and at J to 5 bases, leaving 12 bases not matched to a gene. This CDR3 is 15 amino acids long.